One and the same sample provided the 17 T cell receptor beta chains below, sequenced in a study of blood T cell repertoires in COVID-19. Here immunoSEQ multiplex PCR was the method, and the copy in TCRdb shows in-frame clones only, minus some. The top ten clones hold around 6.9% of a sample with 200,000 or so clones, 70% to 85% of them seen once. Input material: peripheral blood. The receptors here all came from a human donor with acute or convalescent COVID-19. The donor label of this sample is uncertain.

The chain recombines TRBV15 with TRBJ2-5, with D possibly TRBD2 on 7 matching bases. CDR1 is LNHNV and CDR2 is YYDKDF in the germline V gene (reference sequence). Trimming cost V 0 bases and J 4 bases, with 9 bases left between them. This CDR3 region has 14 residues. CDR3 protein: CATSRDRGAETQYF. CDR3 in DNA: TGTGCCACCAGCAGAGATCGGGGGGCAGAGACCCAGTACTTC.

The chain links TRBV21-1 to TRBJ1-5; the D call of TRBD1 is as the table states it, not checked on the DNA. TRBV21-1 is a documented pseudogene. This CDR3 contains 17 residues. The CDR3 DNA reads as TGTGCCAGCAGCGCAAAGTCCAGGCAGGGGCACAATCAGCCCCAGCATTTT. It codes for CASSAKSRQGHNQPQHF.

The chain has TRBV7-2 and TRBJ1-4, with D possibly being TRBD1 (6 bases). The CDR3 runs to 15 residues. Germline CDR1 is SGHTA and CDR2 is FQGNSA. V was clipped by 4 bases and J by 1 base, with 10 bases between them. CDR3 loop: CASSSRTETNEKLFF. In DNA form, the CDR3 reads TGTGCCAGCAGCTCCCGGACAGAAACTAATGAAAAACTGTTTTTT.

The V call is TRBV7-2, the J call TRBJ2-7; D is perhaps TRBD1 (6 bases). CDR3 length: 14 residues. From germline, CDR1 is SGHTA and CDR2 FQGNSA. V lost 3 bases and J lost 2, with 11 bases in between. The CDR3 here is CASSFTTGTYEQYF. DNA for the CDR3: TGTGCCAGCAGCTTTACGACAGGTACCTACGAGCAGTACTTC.

The chain has TRBV18 and TRBJ1-2, with D hard to call. This CDR3 spans 17 amino acids. V lost 0 bases and J 8 bases, leaving 22 bases between the germline ends. Germline V gene lookup returns CDR1 KGHSH and CDR2 LQKENI. CDR3 loop: CASSPPWPSGSGWGYTF. In DNA, the CDR3 is TGTGCCAGCTCACCACCTTGGCCCTCGGGGTCAGGTTGGGGCTACACCTTC.

V usage is TRBV18 and J usage is TRBJ2-2; 10 nucleotides match TRBD1. The CDR3 extends over 16 amino acids. Losses at the gene ends were 0 bases for V and 6 bases for J; bases not matched to a gene: 4. CDR1 is KGHSH and CDR2 is LQKENI in the germline V gene. CDR3 coding DNA: TGTGCCAGCTCACCACCGACAGGGGGCGCCCCCGGGGAGCTGTTTTTT. Protein product: CASSPPTGGAPGELFF.

A few counts support this clone. The gene calls are TRBV7-7 and TRBJ2-1; 9 bases are shared with TRBD2. Losses at the gene ends were 5 bases for V and 6 bases for J; bases not matched to a gene: 17. CDR1 is SSHAT and CDR2 is FNYEAQ in the germline V gene (reference sequence). The CDR3 length is 18 residues. The CDR3 nucleotides read TGTGCCAGCAGCCCACGCGCTAATCCGGCGGGAGGGACCAATGAGCAGTTCTTC. Amino acids: CASSPRANPAGGTNEQFF.

The chain recombines TRBV7-2 with TRBJ1-2; TRBD1 matches 9 bases. V lost 5 bases to trimming and J lost 8 bases; unmatched junction nucleotides: 15. Germline CDR1 SGHTA, CDR2 FQGNSA. The length of the CDR3 is 16 residues. DNA for the CDR3: TGTGCCAGCAGCCCCCACACGGGACAGGGTTTCGGGGGCTACACCTTC. This encodes CASSPHTGQGFGGYTF.

The chain recombines TRBV25-1 with TRBJ2-1; D gene ambiguous. The CDR3 runs 9 residues. V dropped 10 bases and J dropped 9 bases, with 7 bases sitting between them. Germline lookup yields CDR1 MGHDK and CDR2 SYGVNS. CDR3 nucleotides: TGTGCCAAACATCCTGAGCAGTTCTTC. Amino acids: CAKHPEQFF.

The V call is TRBV6-2 or TRBV6-3, the J call TRBJ2-7, with TRBD2 matching over 9 bases. V was pared by 0 bases and J by 6 bases, with 6 bases of the junction left unmatched. CDR3 length equals 15 residues. Germline-derived CDR1 and CDR2 are MNHEY and SVGEGT. The CDR3 region has the DNA TGTGCCAGCAGTTACTCGAGTAGCGGGAGTTTCGAGCAGTACTTC. Its protein is CASSYSSSGSFEQYF.

Details on this clone: Other DNA variants within this sample encode the same CDR3. The chain uses TRBV12-3 or TRBV12-4 and TRBJ1-1; D perhaps matches TRBD1 (5 bases). The V end lost 6 bases, the J end lost 3 bases, and 11 bases lay between the germline ends. This CDR3 has 13 amino acids. CDR3 protein: CASSPGGYTEAFF. In DNA form, the CDR3 reads TGTGCCAGCAGCCCCGGGGGGTACACTGAAGCTTTCTTT.

The rearrangement joins TRBV4-3 to TRBJ1-1, with D possibly TRBD1 on 5 matching bases. From germline, CDR1 is LGHNA and CDR2 YSLEER. This CDR3 spans 13 amino acids. The V and J ends lost 0 bases and 11 bases respectively, with 13 bases between them. The CDR3 loop reads CASSQEPGVKAFF. The DNA of the CDR3 is TGCGCCAGCAGCCAAGAACCGGGGGTGAAGGCTTTCTTT.

In nucleotides, the CDR3 is TGTGCCAGCAGTTTTGAGGGGGAGACAGATGAGCAGTTCTTC. This encodes CASSFEGETDEQFF. The chain recombines TRBV28 with TRBJ2-1; TRBD1 might be the D (6 bases). The CDR3 has 14 residues. V was trimmed by 3 bases and J by 8 bases, leaving 14 bases between them. Germline CDR1 reads MDHEN; CDR2 reads SYDVKM.

This rearrangement joins TRBV7-9 to TRBJ1-4; TRBD1 matches 8 bases. CDR1 and CDR2 from the germline V gene are SEHNR and FQNEAQ (reference sequence). This CDR3 region has 14 residues. J was trimmed by 7 bases and V by 7 bases; bases with no gene match: 8. CDR3 loop: CASTQSGGVEKLFF. The CDR3 DNA reads as TGTGCCAGCACCCAGTCAGGGGGCGTTGAAAAACTGTTTTTT.

The V gene is TRBV18, the J gene TRBJ1-5, with D perhaps TRBD1 (6 bases). The CDR3 has 14 residues. Germline V CDR1 and CDR2: KGHSH, LQKENI. The V gene lost 4 bases and the J gene lost 0 bases, with 7 bases spanning the gap. This CDR3 reads CASSQGVSNQPQHF. CDR3 sequence (DNA): TGTGCCAGCTCACAGGGGGTTAGCAATCAGCCCCAGCATTTT.

The chain employs TRBV3-1 (or the pseudogene TRBV3-2) and TRBJ1-2, with D unclear. Germline CDR1 reads LGHDT; CDR2 reads YNNKEL (reference sequence). Trimming took off 4 bases at V and 8 bases at J, with 11 bases between the two ends. The CDR3 has 12 residues. The CDR3 DNA is TGTGCCAGCAGCCCCGGGGTGGGGGGCTACACCTTC. Encoded protein: CASSPGVGGYTF.

V gene TRBV5-1 combines with J gene TRBJ2-6; D perhaps matches TRBD1 (5 bases). CDR1 is SGHRS, CDR2 YFSETQ, per germline. This CDR3 has 18 residues. Trimming stripped 4 bases from V and 0 bases from J, with 17 bases between. The CDR3 loop reads CASSTQGSRFSGANVLTF. The CDR3 bases are TGCGCCAGCAGCACTCAGGGTTCCCGCTTCTCTGGGGCCAACGTCCTGACTTTC.